A selection of T cell receptor beta chains follows, all from one sample in a study of early T cells in non-severe SARS-CoV-2 infection. Each CDR3 protein is one row after TCRdb ran MiXCR on the 5' RACE reads. The data show over 30,000 distinct CDR3 sequences, roughly 6.6% seen once. This specimen was whole blood, taken at baseline. The receptor source for this set is an adult who was a healthcare worker with PCR-confirmed SARS-CoV-2 infection or an uninfected control (not recorded which). CDR3s leave out the opening cysteine and the closing phenylalanine or tryptophan. A D gene is named only where the DNA matches it firmly. The size of a clone is reported for some rows only, either as once, few or many, or as a class for expanded clones.

j_call clone_size d_call v_call cdr3_aa
TRBJ1-2 many - TRBV4-3 ASSQELRAGYT
TRBJ2-4 many - TRBV9 ASSVDNRNIQY
TRBJ1-1 - - TRBV7-9 ASSLVPGERSTEAF
TRBJ1-1 few - TRBV7-9 ASSLADGQNTEAF
TRBJ1-6 many - TRBV5-4 ASSWGGSPLH
TRBJ2-2 many - TRBV4-1 ASSQVPGGQDTGELF
TRBJ2-3 many - TRBV2 ASSEFLHTDTQY
TRBJ2-7 - TRBD2 TRBV13 ASSLEASGRRFEQY
TRBJ2-4 - TRBD2 TRBV29-1 SVELAGGRDIQY
TRBJ2-1 few - TRBV6-5 ASSYPGIDEQF
TRBJ2-7 few TRBD1 TRBV20-1 SASGDRSSYEQY
TRBJ1-1 many TRBD1 TRBV29-1 SVEDANRGMNTEAF
TRBJ2-7 many - TRBV28 ASRGGTYEQY
TRBJ2-5 few TRBD2 TRBV14 ASSLLAGVMKTQY
TRBJ2-5 many - TRBV29-1 SVDRKIGETQY
TRBJ1-1 - TRBD1 TRBV12-3/TRBV12-4 ASRLQGENTEAF
TRBJ2-4 many TRBD1 TRBV6-1 ASSEALGQGVNIQY
TRBJ1-6 few - TRBV5-6 ASSLLGVSPLH
TRBJ2-7 few - TRBV11-3 ASSPPDRSDEQY
TRBJ1-6 - TRBD1 TRBV9 ASSGERDRELNSPLH
TRBJ2-1 - - TRBV7-8 ASSLSLEQF
TRBJ2-1 many - TRBV7-9 ASSLRLGTYNEQF
TRBJ2-1 few - TRBV7-8 ASSLGAALSTSYNEQF
TRBJ2-1 - - TRBV29-1 SVKGVILDEQF
TRBJ2-5 - TRBD2 TRBV7-2 ASGLAGETQY
TRBJ2-2 many TRBD2 TRBV4-3 ASSQVLAGGLGFGELF
TRBJ2-1 medium-sized TRBD2 TRBV4-3 ASSQEAGGRVYNEQF
TRBJ2-1 many TRBD2 TRBV7-3 ASSVGLAGYNEQF
TRBJ2-1 few TRBD2 TRBV10-3 AISARLAENSNEQF
TRBJ1-1 many - TRBV4-1 ASKWEGYTEAF
TRBJ2-2 many - TRBV20-1 SARDRTEAGELF